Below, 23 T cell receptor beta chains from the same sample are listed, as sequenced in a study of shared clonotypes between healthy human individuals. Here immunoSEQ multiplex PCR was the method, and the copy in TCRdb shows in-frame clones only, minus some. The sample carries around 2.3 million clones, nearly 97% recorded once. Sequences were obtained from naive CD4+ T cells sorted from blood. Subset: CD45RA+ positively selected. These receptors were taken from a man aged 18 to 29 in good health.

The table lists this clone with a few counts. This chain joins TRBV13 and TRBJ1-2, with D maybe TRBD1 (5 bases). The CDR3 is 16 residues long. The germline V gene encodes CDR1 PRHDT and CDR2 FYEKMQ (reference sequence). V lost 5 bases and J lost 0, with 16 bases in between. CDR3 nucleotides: TGTGCCAGCAGCCAAATCCGGGACCTAGCTAACTATGGCTACACCTTC. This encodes CASSQIRDLANYGYTF.

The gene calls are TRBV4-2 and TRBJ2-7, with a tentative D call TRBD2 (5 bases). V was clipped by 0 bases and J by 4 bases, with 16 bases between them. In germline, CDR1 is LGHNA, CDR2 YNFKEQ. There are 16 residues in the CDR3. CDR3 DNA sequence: TGTGCCAGCAGCCAAGATCCCCTGAAAGGCGGGTACGAGCAGTACTTC. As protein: CASSQDPLKGGYEQYF.

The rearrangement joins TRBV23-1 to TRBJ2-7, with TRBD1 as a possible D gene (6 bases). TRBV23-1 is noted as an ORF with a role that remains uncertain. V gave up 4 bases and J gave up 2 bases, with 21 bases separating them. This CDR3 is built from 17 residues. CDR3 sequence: CASSRGGATGQTYEQYF. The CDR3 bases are TGCGCCAGCAGTCGGGGTGGGGCGACAGGCCAGACCTACGAGCAGTACTTC.

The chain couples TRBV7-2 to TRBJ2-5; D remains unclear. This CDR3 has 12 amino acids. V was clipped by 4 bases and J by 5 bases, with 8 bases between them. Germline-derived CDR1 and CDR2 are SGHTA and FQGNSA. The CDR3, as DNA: TGTGCCAGCAGCTCCCCTCGGGAGACCCAGTACTTC. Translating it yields CASSSPRETQYF.

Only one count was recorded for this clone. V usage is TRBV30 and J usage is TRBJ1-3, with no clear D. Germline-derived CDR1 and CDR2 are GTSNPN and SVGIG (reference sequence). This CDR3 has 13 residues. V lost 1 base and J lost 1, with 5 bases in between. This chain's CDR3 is CAWSAQSGNTIYF. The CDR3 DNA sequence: TGTGCCTGGAGTGCCCAATCTGGAAACACCATATATTTT.

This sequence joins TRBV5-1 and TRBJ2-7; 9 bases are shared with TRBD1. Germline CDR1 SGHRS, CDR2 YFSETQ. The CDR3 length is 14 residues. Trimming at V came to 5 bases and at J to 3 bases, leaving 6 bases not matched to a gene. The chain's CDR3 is CASRPRGQGYEQYF. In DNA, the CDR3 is TGCGCCAGCAGACCTCGGGGACAGGGCTACGAGCAGTACTTC. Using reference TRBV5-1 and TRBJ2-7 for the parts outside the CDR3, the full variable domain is KAGVTQTPRYLIKTRGQQVTLSCSPISGHRSVSWYQQTPGQGLQFLFEYFSETQRNKGNFPGRFSGRQFSNSRSEMNVSTLELGDSALYLCASRPRGQGYEQYFGPGTRLTVT.

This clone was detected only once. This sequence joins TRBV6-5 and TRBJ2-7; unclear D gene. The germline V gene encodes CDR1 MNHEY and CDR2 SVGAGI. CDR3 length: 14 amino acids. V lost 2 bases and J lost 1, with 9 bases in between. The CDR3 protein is CASSYGQLSYEQYF. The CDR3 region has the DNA TGTGCCAGCAGTTACGGGCAGCTGTCCTACGAGCAGTACTTC.

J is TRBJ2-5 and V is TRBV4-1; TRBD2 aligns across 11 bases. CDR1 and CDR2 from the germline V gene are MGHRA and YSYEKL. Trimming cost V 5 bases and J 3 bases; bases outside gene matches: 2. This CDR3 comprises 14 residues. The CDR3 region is CASSKGLAEETQYF. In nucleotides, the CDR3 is TGCGCCAGCAGCAAGGGACTAGCGGAAGAGACCCAGTACTTC.

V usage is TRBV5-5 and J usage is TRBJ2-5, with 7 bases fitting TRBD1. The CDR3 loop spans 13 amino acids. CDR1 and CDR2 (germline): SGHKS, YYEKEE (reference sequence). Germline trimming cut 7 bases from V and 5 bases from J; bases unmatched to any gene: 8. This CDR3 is CASLGQVHETQYF. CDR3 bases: TGTGCCAGCCTCGGACAGGTTCACGAGACCCAGTACTTC. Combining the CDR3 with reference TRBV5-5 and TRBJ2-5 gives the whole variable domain DAGVTQSPTHLIKTRGQQVTLRCSPISGHKSVSWYQQVLGQGPQFIFQYYEKEERGRGNFPDRFSARQFPNYSSELNVNALLLGDSALYLCASLGQVHETQYFGPGTRLLVL.

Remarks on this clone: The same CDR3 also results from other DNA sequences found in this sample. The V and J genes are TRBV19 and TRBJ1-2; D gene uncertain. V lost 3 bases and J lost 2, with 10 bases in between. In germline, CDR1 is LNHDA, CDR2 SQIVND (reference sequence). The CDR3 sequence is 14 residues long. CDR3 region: CASSIGQTNYGYTF. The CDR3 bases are TGTGCCAGTAGTATTGGGCAGACCAACTATGGCTACACCTTC.

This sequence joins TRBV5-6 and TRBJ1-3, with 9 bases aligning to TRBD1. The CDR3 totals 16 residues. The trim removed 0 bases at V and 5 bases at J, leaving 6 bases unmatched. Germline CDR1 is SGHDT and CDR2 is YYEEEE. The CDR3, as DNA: TGTGCCAGCAGCTTGGCTTGGACAGGGGTTAGAAACACCATATATTTT. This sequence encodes CASSLAWTGVRNTIYF.

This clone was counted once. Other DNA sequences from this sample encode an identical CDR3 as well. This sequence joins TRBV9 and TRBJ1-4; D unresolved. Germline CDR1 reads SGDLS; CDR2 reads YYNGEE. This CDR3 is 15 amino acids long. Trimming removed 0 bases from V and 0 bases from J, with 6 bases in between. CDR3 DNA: TGTGCCAGCAGCGTAGGTGATGCAACTAATGAAAAACTGTTTTTT. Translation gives CASSVGDATNEKLFF. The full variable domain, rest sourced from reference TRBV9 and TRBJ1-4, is DSGVTQTPKHLITATGQRVTLRCSPRSGDLSVYWYQQSLDQGLQFLIQYYNGEERAKGNILERFSAQQFPDLHSELNLSSLELGDSALYFCASSVGDATNEKLFFGSGTQLSVL.

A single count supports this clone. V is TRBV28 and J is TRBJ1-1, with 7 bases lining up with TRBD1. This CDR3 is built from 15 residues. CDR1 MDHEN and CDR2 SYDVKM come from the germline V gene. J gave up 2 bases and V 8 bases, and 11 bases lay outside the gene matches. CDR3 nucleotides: TGTGCCAGCTGGGGGGGGGACAGTTCCAACACTGAAGCTTTCTTT. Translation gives CASWGGDSSNTEAFF.

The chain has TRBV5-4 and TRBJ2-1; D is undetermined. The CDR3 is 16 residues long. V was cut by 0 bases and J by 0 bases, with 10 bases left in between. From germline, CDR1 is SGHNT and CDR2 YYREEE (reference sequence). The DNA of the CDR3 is TGTGCCAGCAGCTTGGCGGCGGCTTCCTCCTACAATGAGCAGTTCTTC. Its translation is CASSLAAASSYNEQFF.

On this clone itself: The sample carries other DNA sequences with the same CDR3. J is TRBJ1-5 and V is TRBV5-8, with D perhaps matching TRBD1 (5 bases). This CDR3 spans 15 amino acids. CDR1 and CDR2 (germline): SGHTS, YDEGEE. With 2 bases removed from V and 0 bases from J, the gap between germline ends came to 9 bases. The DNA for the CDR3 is TGTGCCAGCAGCTTAGCAGGGTATAGCAATCAGCCCCAGCATTTT. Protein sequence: CASSLAGYSNQPQHF.

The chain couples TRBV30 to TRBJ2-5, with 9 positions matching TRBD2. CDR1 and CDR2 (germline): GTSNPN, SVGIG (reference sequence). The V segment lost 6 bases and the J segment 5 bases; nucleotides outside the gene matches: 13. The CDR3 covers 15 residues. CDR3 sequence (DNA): TGTGCCTGCGGTTCGGCGGGGGGGCCCCGGGAGACCCAGTACTTC. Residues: CACGSAGGPRETQYF.

CDR3 coding DNA: TGCGCCAGCAGTGGGGGACAGGGAGGCCACGAGCAGTACTTC. It translates to CASSGGQGGHEQYF. The rearrangement joins TRBV10-1 to TRBJ2-7; 9 bases line up with TRBD1. Germline V CDR1 and CDR2: WNHNN, SYGVQD (reference sequence). V was clipped by 4 bases and J by 5 bases; unmatched bases: 6. This CDR3 is built from 14 residues.

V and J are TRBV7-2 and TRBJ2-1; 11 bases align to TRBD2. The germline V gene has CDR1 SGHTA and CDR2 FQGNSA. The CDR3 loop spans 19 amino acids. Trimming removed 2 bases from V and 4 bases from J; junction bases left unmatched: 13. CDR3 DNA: TGTGCCAGCAGCTTAATCCTCGGTATTGTAGCGGGAGGGTACAATGAGCAGTTCTTC. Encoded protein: CASSLILGIVAGGYNEQFF.

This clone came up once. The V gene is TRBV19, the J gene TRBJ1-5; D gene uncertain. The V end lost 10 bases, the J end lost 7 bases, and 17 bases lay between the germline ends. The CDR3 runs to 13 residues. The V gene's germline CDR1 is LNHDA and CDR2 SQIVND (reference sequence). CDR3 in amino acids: CATEGSPRQPQHF. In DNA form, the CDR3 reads TGTGCCACCGAAGGGTCCCCAAGACAGCCCCAGCATTTT.

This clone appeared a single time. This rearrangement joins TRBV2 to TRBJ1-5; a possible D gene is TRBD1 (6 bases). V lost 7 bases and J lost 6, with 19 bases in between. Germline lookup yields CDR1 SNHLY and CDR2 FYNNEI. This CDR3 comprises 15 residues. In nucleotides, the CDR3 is TGTGCCAGCAAGAGGACAGAGGGGGAGGGTCAGCCCCAGCATTTT. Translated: CASKRTEGEGQPQHF. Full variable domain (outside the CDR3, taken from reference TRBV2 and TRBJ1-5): EPEVTQTPSHQVTQMGQEVILRCVPISNHLYFYWYRQILGQKVEFLVSFYNNEISEKSEIFDDQFSVERPDGSNFTLKIRSTKLEDSAMYFCASKRTEGEGQPQHFGDGTRLSIL.

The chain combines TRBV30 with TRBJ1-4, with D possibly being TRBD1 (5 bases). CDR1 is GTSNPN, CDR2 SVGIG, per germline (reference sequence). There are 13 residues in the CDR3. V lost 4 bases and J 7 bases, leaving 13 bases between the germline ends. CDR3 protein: CAWNGAVGEKLFF. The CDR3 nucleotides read TGTGCCTGGAACGGGGCCGTCGGTGAAAAACTGTTTTTT. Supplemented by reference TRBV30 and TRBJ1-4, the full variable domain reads SQTIHQWPATLVQPVGSPLSLECTVEGTSNPNLYWYRQAAGRGLQLLFYSVGIGQISSEVPQNLSASRPQDRQFILSSKKLLLSDSGFYLCAWNGAVGEKLFFGSGTQLSVL.

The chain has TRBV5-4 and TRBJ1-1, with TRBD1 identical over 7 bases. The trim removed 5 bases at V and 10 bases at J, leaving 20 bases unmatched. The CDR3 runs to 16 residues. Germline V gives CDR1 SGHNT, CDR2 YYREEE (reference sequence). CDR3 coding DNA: TGTGCCAGCAGTGACACAGCCGGGACAGTGACTCGGGGAGCTTTCTTT. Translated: CASSDTAGTVTRGAFF.

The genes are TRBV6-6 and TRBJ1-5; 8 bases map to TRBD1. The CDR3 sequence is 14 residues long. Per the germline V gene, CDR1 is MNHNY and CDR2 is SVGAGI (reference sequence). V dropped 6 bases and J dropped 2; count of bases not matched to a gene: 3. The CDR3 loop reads CASRAGQGNQPQHF. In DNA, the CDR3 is TGTGCCAGCAGAGCGGGACAGGGCAATCAGCCCCAGCATTTT.